Listed below are T cell receptor beta chains from one sample, sequenced in a study of T cell changes during pregnancy in multiple sclerosis. Sequenced by immunoSEQ multiplex PCR; TCRdb stores in-frame clones only, minus some. The profile shows approximately 93,000 clones, about 91% of them singletons. This specimen consisted of peripheral blood, obtained in the first trimester of pregnancy. Source of these receptors: a female donor in good health, enrolled as a control in a pregnancy study. Each CDR3 is given with its conserved first and last residue. Fields, in order: J gene, clone size, D gene, V gene, CDR3 protein, CDR3 DNA. A D gene is named only where the DNA matches it firmly. Expanded clones are given a class, and other clones once, few, many or no size at all.

TRBJ2-1	once	.	TRBV11-2	CASSSYISWSSYNEQFF	TGTGCCAGCAGCTCATATATTTCCTGGAGCTCCTACAATGAGCAGTTCTTC
TRBJ2-5	.	TRBD2	TRBV27	CASSLYSGGLRETQYF	TGTGCCAGCAGTTTATATAGCGGGGGCTTGAGGGAGACCCAGTACTTC
TRBJ1-2	.	.	TRBV27	CASSLTGGTANYGYTF	TGTGCCAGCAGTTTAACGGGGGGCACAGCTAACTATGGCTACACCTTC
TRBJ2-3	.	TRBD1	TRBV29-1	CSVVTGGGIDTQYF	TGCAGCGTTGTGACAGGGGGTGGGATCGATACGCAGTATTTT
TRBJ1-5	.	.	TRBV4-3	CASSQGTQLSNQPQHF	TGCGCCAGCAGCCAAGGGACACAGCTTAGCAATCAGCCCCAGCATTTT
TRBJ2-5	.	TRBD2	TRBV7-2	CASSLASGQTQYF	TGTGCCAGCAGCTTAGCTAGCGGGCAGACCCAGTACTTC
TRBJ1-1	.	.	TRBV18	CASSPNMVLRNTEAFF	TGTGCCAGCTCACCAAATATGGTACTCCGGAACACTGAAGCTTTCTTT
TRBJ1-5	.	.	TRBV4-1	CASSQALQGFGNQPQHF	TGCGCCAGCAGCCAAGCCTTACAGGGTTTTGGCAATCAGCCCCAGCATTTT
TRBJ2-2	.	TRBD1	TRBV15	CATSRKPGQGRKLFF	TGTGCCACCAGCAGAAAACCGGGACAGGGGAGAAAGCTGTTTTTT
TRBJ1-5	few	TRBD1	TRBV6-4	CASSPGTDSNQPQHF	TGTGCCAGCAGCCCCGGGACAGATAGCAATCAGCCCCAGCATTTT
TRBJ2-1	.	.	TRBV6-5	CASSLTGPRGQFF	TGTGCCAGCAGCTTAACAGGCCCTAGGGGCCAGTTCTTC
TRBJ1-3	.	.	TRBV30	CAWSVSGFGNTIYF	TGTGCCTGGAGTGTATCAGGGTTCGGAAACACCATATATTTT
TRBJ1-2	.	.	TRBV10-2	CASSGGGYGYTF	TGCGCCAGCAGTGGCGGAGGGTATGGCTACACCTTC
TRBJ2-3	.	TRBD1	TRBV16	CASSHNRDRGLRAFTDTQYF	TGTGCCAGCAGCCACAACCGGGACAGGGGCCTCCGAGCCTTCACAGATACGCAGTATTTT
TRBJ1-6	.	TRBD1	TRBV7-3	CASSLGTARNSPLHF	TGTGCCAGCAGCCTGGGGACAGCTCGTAATTCACCCCTCCACTTT
TRBJ1-1	.	TRBD1	TRBV7-8	CASSPGDRVNTEAFF	TGTGCCAGCAGCCCCGGGGACAGGGTGAACACTGAAGCTTTCTTT
TRBJ1-2	.	.	TRBV19	CASSTDSYGYTF	TGTGCCAGTAGTACGGACAGCTATGGCTACACCTTC
TRBJ1-6	once	.	TRBV4-2	CASSQVTGSPLHF	TGTGCCAGCAGCCAAGTCACAGGCTCACCCCTCCACTTT
TRBJ1-2	.	.	TRBV7-6	CASSRDTNYGYTF	TGTGCCAGCAGCCGGGACACTAACTATGGCTACACCTTC
TRBJ2-1	.	.	TRBV7-9	CASSSPTGWGNEQFF	TGTGCCAGCAGCTCCCCGACAGGCTGGGGCAATGAGCAGTTCTTC
TRBJ1-5	.	.	TRBV15	CATSSQTVGGNQPQHF	TGTGCCACCAGCAGTCAAACCGTAGGGGGCAATCAGCCCCAGCATTTT
TRBJ1-4	.	.	TRBV6-1	CASSVSITNEKLFF	TGTGCCAGCAGTGTCAGTATAACTAATGAAAAACTGTTTTTT
TRBJ1-1	once	.	TRBV15	CATSRSLGPEAFF	TGTGCCACCAGCAGATCTCTGGGGCCCGAAGCTTTCTTT
TRBJ2-1	.	TRBD1	TRBV7-7	CASSLGTGANNEQFF	TGTGCTAGCAGCTTAGGGACAGGGGCAAACAATGAGCAGTTCTTC
TRBJ1-1	.	TRBD1	TRBV28	CASSSQGVANTEAFF	TGTGCCAGCAGTTCCCAGGGGGTTGCGAACACTGAAGCTTTCTTT